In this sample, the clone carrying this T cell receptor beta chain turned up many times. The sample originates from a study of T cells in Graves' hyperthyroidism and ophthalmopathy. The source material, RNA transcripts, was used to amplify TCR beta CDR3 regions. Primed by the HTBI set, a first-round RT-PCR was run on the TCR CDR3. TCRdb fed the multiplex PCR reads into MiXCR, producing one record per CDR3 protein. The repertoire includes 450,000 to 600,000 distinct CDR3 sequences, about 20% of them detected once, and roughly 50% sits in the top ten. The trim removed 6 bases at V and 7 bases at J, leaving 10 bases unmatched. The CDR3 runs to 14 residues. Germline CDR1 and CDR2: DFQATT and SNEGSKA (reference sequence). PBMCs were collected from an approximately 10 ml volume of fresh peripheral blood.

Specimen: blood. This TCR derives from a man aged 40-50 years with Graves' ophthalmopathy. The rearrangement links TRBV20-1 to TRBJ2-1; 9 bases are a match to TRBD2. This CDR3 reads CSARTLAGKNEQFF. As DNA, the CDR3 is TGCAGTGCCCGCACCCTAGCGGGAAAGAATGAGCAGTTCTTC.